This entry lists 2 T cell receptor beta chains sequenced from one sample in a study of cytomegalovirus exposure and HLA in healthy donors. A multiplex PCR was run with 60 Vbeta primers and 13 Jbeta primers. The protocol was immunoSEQ multiplex PCR, while the TCRdb copy is restricted to in-frame clones and leaves out a portion. Among around 230,000 clones listed, about three quarters were seen once. Sequenced input: PBMCs. These receptor sequences come from a male donor in good health and CMV-seronegative.

This clone has more than one count but fewer than ten. The chain is built from TRBV20-1 and TRBJ2-1; D may be TRBD2 (6 bases). The CDR3 is 11 residues long. Germline-derived CDR1 and CDR2 are DFQATT and SNEGSKA (reference sequence). V dropped 3 bases and J dropped 12 bases, with 12 bases sitting between them. In DNA form, the CDR3 reads TGCAGTGCTAGTTTAGCGGACCTGCAGTTCTTC. Translation gives CSASLADLQFF.

This clone was observed at least ten times. The chain joins TRBV27 to TRBJ1-1; the D gene is possibly TRBD1 (6 bases). Per the germline V gene, CDR1 is MNHEY and CDR2 is SMNVEV (reference sequence). This CDR3 is built from 13 residues. Trimming pared 5 bases from V and 4 bases from J, leaving 11 bases between. The DNA for the CDR3 is TGTGCCAGCAGTGAAAGACAGGCCACTGAAGCTTTCTTT. It yields the protein CASSERQATEAFF.